This T cell receptor (beta chain) was identified during a study of OX40 agonist ivuxolimab in advanced cancers. Study-level information: The drug used for patients, ivuxolimab, was an agonistic anti-OX40 (CD134) antibody.

Profiled with immunoSEQ multiplex PCR; TCRdb holds only in-frame clones, not every one. The repertoire includes roughly 64,000 clones, about 88% of them detected once, and 2.1% sits in the top ten. This CDR3 contains 18 residues. Germline V gives CDR1 MNHEY, CDR2 SMNVEV (reference sequence). Trimming left V 0 bases short and J 0 bases short, with 15 bases between. Source: CD4+ or CD8+ T cells sorted from blood, taken in a trial of the OX40 agonist ivuxolimab. The sequence came from an adult with an advanced solid tumor such as melanoma, head and neck, liver or kidney cancer. This chain joins TRBV27 and TRBJ2-1; D is undetermined. CDR3 nucleotide sequence: TGTGCCAGCAGTTTATCGATGAATAGCCTCAGCTCCTACAATGAGCAGTTCTTC. Translated: CASSLSMNSLSSYNEQFF.